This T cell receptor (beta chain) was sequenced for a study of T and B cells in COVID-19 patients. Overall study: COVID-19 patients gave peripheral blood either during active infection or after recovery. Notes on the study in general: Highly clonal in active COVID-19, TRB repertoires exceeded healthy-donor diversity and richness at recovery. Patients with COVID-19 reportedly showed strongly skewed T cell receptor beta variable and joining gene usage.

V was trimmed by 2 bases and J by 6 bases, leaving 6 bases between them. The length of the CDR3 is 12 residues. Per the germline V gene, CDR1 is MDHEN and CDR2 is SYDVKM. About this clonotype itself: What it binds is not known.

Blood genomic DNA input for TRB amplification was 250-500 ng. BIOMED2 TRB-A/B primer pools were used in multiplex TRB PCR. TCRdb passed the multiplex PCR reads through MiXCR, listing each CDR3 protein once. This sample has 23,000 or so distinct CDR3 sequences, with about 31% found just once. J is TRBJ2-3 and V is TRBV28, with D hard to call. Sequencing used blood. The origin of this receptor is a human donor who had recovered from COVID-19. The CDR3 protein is CASSLLSDTQYF. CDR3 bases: TGTGCCAGCAGTTTACTGTCGGATACGCAGTATTTT.